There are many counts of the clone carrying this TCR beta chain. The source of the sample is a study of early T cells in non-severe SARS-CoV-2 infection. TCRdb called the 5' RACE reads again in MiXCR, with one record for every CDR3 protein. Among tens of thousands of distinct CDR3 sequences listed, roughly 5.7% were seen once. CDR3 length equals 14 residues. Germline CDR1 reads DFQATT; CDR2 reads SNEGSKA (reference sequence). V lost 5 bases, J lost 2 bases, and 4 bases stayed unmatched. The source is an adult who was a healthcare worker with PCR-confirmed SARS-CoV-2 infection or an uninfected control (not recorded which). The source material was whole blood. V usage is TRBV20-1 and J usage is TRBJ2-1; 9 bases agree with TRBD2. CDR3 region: CSAPSSGAYNEQFF. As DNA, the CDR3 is TGCAGTGCTCCTTCTAGCGGGGCCTACAATGAGCAGTTCTTC.